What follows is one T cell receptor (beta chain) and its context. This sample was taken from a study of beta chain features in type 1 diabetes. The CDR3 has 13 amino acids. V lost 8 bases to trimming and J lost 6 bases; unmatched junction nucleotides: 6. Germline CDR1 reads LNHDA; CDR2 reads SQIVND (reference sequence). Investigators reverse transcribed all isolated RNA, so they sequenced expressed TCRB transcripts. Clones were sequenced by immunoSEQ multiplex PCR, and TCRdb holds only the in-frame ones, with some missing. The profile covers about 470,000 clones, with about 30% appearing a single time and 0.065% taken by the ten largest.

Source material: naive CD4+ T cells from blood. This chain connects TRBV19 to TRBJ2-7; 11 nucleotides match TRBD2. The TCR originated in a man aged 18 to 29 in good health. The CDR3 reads CASCSLAGGEQYF. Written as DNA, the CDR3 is TGTGCCAGTTGTAGCCTAGCGGGAGGCGAGCAGTACTTC. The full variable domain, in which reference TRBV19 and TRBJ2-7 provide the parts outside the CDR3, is DGGITQSPKYLFRKEGQNVTLSCEQNLNHDAMYWYRQDPGQGLRLIYYSQIVNDFQKGDIAEGYSVSREKKESFPLTVTSAQKNPTAFYLCASCSLAGGEQYFGPGTRLTVT.